This is a list of T cell receptor beta chains from one sample in a study of T-cell reconstitution after alpha-beta-depleted transplantation in children. TCRdb fed the PCR reads into MiXCR, producing one record per CDR3 protein. The data hold hundreds of thousands of distinct CDR3 sequences, with 9.5% to 15% observed a single time. The source material was PBMCs from the stem cell graft donor, sampled from the stem cell graft. All receptors derive from a human donor who donated a stem cell graft to a child with acute lymphoblastic leukemia. Each CDR3 is given with its conserved first and last residue. Fields, in order: CDR3 protein, J gene, V gene, clone size. Clone size is stated in some rows and not others, as once, few, many or a class when expanded.

CSAREAARGYGSPLHF | TRBJ1-6 | TRBV20-1 | many
CASSLTGRELFF | TRBJ2-2 | TRBV7-3 | many
CASSHLPDIGNTIYF | TRBJ1-3 | TRBV6-5 | many
CSAASGGPAVEQYF | TRBJ2-7 | TRBV20-1 | NA
CASRYGSTDTQYF | TRBJ2-3 | TRBV7-9 | many
CSVETGTYEQYF | TRBJ2-7 | TRBV29-1 | many
CASTSAGQGRDTEAFF | TRBJ1-1 | TRBV19 | many
CASSLAQVNTEAFF | TRBJ1-1 | TRBV5-1 | many
CASSSLTSGPYEQYF | TRBJ2-7 | TRBV7-9 | many
CAISIAGGPSYNEQFF | TRBJ2-1 | TRBV10-3 | many
CASSQGTVQTNEKLFF | TRBJ1-4 | TRBV5-1 | many
CSANTLDGRPGGYTF | TRBJ1-2 | TRBV20-1 | many
CSAQRAGQDLYEQYF | TRBJ2-7 | TRBV20-1 | many
CASGRTSGVSGANVLTF | TRBJ2-6 | TRBV11-1 | many
CASSLRSSGFSYNEQFF | TRBJ2-1 | TRBV11-2 | many
CASSLPGAGEKLFF | TRBJ1-4 | TRBV28 | few
CSARDGDRGGYEQYF | TRBJ2-7 | TRBV20-1 | many
CASSLGRALGEQYF | TRBJ2-7 | TRBV5-1 | many
CSAGGQGEAFF | TRBJ1-1 | TRBV29-1 | NA
CASSLKGGQPQHF | TRBJ1-5 | TRBV27 | many
CASSSVPGNTIYF | TRBJ1-3 | TRBV2 | many
CASSVLWGSEQYF | TRBJ2-7 | TRBV9 | many
CASSLYWTGEAGELFF | TRBJ2-2 | TRBV7-2 | many
CSVRGEATNEKLFF | TRBJ1-4 | TRBV29-1 | many
CASRQVDGYTF | TRBJ1-2 | TRBV2 | many
CASSWTGGSYEQYF | TRBJ2-7 | TRBV27 | many
CASRQGSNTGELFF | TRBJ2-2 | TRBV10-2 | many
CASRGRDRGIETQYF | TRBJ2-5 | TRBV6-5 | many
CASSQGTVSEAFF | TRBJ1-1 | TRBV4-1 | many
CASSFSSRGLLRGQPQHF | TRBJ1-5 | TRBV12-3/TRBV12-4 | many
CASSLIASGAVSSYEQYF | TRBJ2-7 | TRBV12-3/TRBV12-4 | many
CASASAVAEETQYF | TRBJ2-5 | TRBV7-9 | many
CASSAQGTQETQYF | TRBJ2-5 | TRBV2 | many
CASSRSGTAYEKLFF | TRBJ1-4 | TRBV7-2 | NA
CASSPGQGGGGEQYF | TRBJ2-7 | TRBV6-1 | many
CASSARKGAGTGELFF | TRBJ2-2 | TRBV7-2 | many
CASSSGTGVGDTQYF | TRBJ2-3 | TRBV5-1 | few
CAISGLAGGLYEQYF | TRBJ2-7 | TRBV10-3 | many
CASTSGSQETQYF | TRBJ2-5 | TRBV5-1 | NA
CASRGTGGITQYF | TRBJ2-3 | TRBV12-3/TRBV12-4 | many
CASSTRTGDNQPQHF | TRBJ1-5 | TRBV7-2 | many
CASSYAYRGTYGYTF | TRBJ1-2 | TRBV6-2/TRBV6-3 | many
CASSYRGTDSTGELFF | TRBJ2-2 | TRBV6-2/TRBV6-3 | many